One and the same sample provided the 10 T cell receptor beta chains below, sequenced in a study of cytomegalovirus exposure and HLA in healthy donors. The data were produced by immunoSEQ multiplex PCR, yet TCRdb's version contains in-frame clones alone and is incomplete. The sample shows over 100,000 clones, over 75% of them seen only once. Material: PBMCs. These receptor sequences come from a woman between 18 and 30 years old in good health and CMV-seropositive.

The gene calls are TRBV2 and TRBJ2-2; D gene unclear. The CDR3 spans 14 residues. Per germline, CDR1 SNHLY and CDR2 FYNNEI. With 3 bases removed from V and 4 bases from J, the gap between germline ends came to 9 bases. The CDR3 here is CASSDRASTGELFF. The CDR3 coding sequence is TGTGCCAGCAGTGACAGAGCGAGCACCGGGGAGCTGTTTTTT.

The V and J genes are TRBV2 and TRBJ2-3; maybe TRBD1 (6 bases). CDR3 length equals 16 residues. CDR1 is SNHLY, CDR2 FYNNEI, per germline. Trimming shortened V by 6 bases and J by 0 bases, and 16 bases separated the two germline ends. Written as DNA, the CDR3 is TGTGCCAGCAGGGAGACAGGTGGATGGAGCACAGATACGCAGTATTTT. This encodes CASRETGGWSTDTQYF.

This chain uses TRBV28 with TRBJ1-1; perhaps TRBD1 as D (5 bases). The CDR3 sequence is 16 residues long. Trimming shortened V by 3 bases and J by 0 bases, and 14 bases separated the two germline ends. Germline loops: CDR1 MDHEN, CDR2 SYDVKM. CDR3 sequence: CASSLSPQVLNTEAFF. Here the CDR3 DNA reads TGTGCCAGCAGTTTGTCCCCACAGGTACTGAACACTGAAGCTTTCTTT.

The chain recombines TRBV9 with TRBJ2-7; the D gene is possibly TRBD2 (5 bases). Germline V CDR1 and CDR2: SGDLS, YYNGEE. The V end lost 4 bases, the J end lost 7 bases, and 18 bases lay between the germline ends. The CDR3 runs 14 residues. The CDR3 nucleotides are TGTGCCAGCAGCCCTTCGGGATCGGATTTGGAGCAGTACTTC. Protein: CASSPSGSDLEQYF.

The V call is TRBV9, the J call TRBJ2-3, with a weak D call TRBD1 (6 bases). Trimming took 4 bases from V and 5 from J, leaving 11 bases between them. The CDR3 length is 13 residues. The germline V gene encodes CDR1 SGDLS and CDR2 YYNGEE. DNA of the CDR3: TGTGCCAGCAGCCCGTTCAGGGGAGATACGCAGTATTTT. Protein product: CASSPFRGDTQYF.

This chain joins TRBV6-5 and TRBJ2-7; 8 nucleotides match TRBD2. Germline V gene data show CDR1 as MNHEY and CDR2 as SVGAGI. The trim removed 2 bases at V and 3 bases at J, leaving 6 bases unmatched. The CDR3 is 15 amino acids. CDR3 sequence: CASSYALAGYYEQYF. The CDR3 DNA follows: TGTGCCAGCAGTTACGCCTTAGCGGGGTACTACGAGCAGTACTTC.

The chain is built from TRBV30 and TRBJ1-2, with 12 bases matching TRBD1. Trimming removed 5 bases from V and 6 bases from J; junction bases left unmatched: 7. This CDR3 region has 14 residues. The germline V gene encodes CDR1 GTSNPN and CDR2 SVGIG (reference sequence). For the CDR3, the DNA is TGTGCCTGGGGGGGACAGGGGGCGAGGAATGGCTACACCTTC. Its translation: CAWGGQGARNGYTF.

V usage is TRBV30 and J usage is TRBJ1-1, with D possibly matching TRBD1 (5 bases). Germline loops: CDR1 GTSNPN, CDR2 SVGIG (reference sequence). The ends were cut back, 3 bases at V and 2 bases at J, with 13 bases in the middle. CDR3 length equals 14 residues. The CDR3 reads CAWRIAGGNTEAFF. CDR3 sequence (DNA): TGTGCCTGGAGAATAGCGGGGGGAAACACTGAAGCTTTCTTT.

The rearrangement uses TRBV9 and TRBJ2-7; 7 bases agree with TRBD1. Germline CDR1 SGDLS, CDR2 YYNGEE. This CDR3 has 13 amino acids. The junction had 7 bases not matched to a gene; V was cut back by 4 bases and J by 6 bases. CDR3 nucleotide sequence: TGTGCCAGCAGCTTAACAGGGGTCGGCGAGCAGTACTTC. Encoded protein: CASSLTGVGEQYF. Combining the CDR3 with reference TRBV9 and TRBJ2-7 gives the whole variable domain DSGVTQTPKHLITATGQRVTLRCSPRSGDLSVYWYQQSLDQGLQFLIQYYNGEERAKGNILERFSAQQFPDLHSELNLSSLELGDSALYFCASSLTGVGEQYFGPGTRLTVT.

In its sample, this clone was seen once. The rearrangement uses TRBV28 and TRBJ2-2; D is uncertain. The V end lost 4 bases, the J end lost 1 base, and 4 bases lay between the germline ends. CDR1 is MDHEN and CDR2 is SYDVKM in the germline V gene. The CDR3 extends over 13 amino acids. As DNA, the CDR3 is TGTGCCAGCAGTTCGGGGAACACCGGGGAGCTGTTTTTT. Protein product: CASSSGNTGELFF.